This TCR beta chain was found in a study of shared clonotypes between healthy human individuals. Germline-derived CDR1 and CDR2 are PRHDT and FYEKMQ (reference sequence). The V end was cut by 5 bases, the J end by 2 bases, with 12 bases between. This CDR3 spans 14 amino acids. CD8 cells regarded as naive lacked CD45RO, were positively chosen for CCR7, and omitted terminally differentiated effector memory CD45RA+ cells. Assay used: immunoSEQ multiplex PCR; TCRdb lists only in-frame clones, some missing. This table holds 450,000 to 700,000 clones, just under 97% found once. The chain carries TRBV13 and TRBJ1-1; the D gene is possibly TRBD1 (6 bases). The specimen was naive CD8+ T cells sorted from blood. The receptor was derived from a woman younger than 45 in good health. The CDR3: CASSEHRVNTEAFF. CDR3 in DNA: TGTGCCAGCAGCGAGCACAGGGTTAACACTGAAGCTTTCTTT.